The 6 T cell receptor beta chains reported below all come from one sample, sequenced in a study of T cell changes during pregnancy in multiple sclerosis. Measured with immunoSEQ multiplex PCR; TCRdb has only the in-frame clones, and not every one. The repertoire holds 20,000 to 25,000 clones, roughly 85% seen once, with approximately 8% in the top ten. The sample was CD8+ T cells from peripheral blood mononuclear cells, taken in the first trimester of pregnancy. These receptor sequences come from a female donor in good health, enrolled as a control in a pregnancy study.

This chain connects TRBV5-1 to TRBJ2-7; D not resolved. Trimming left V 2 bases short and J 0 bases short, with 6 bases between. Germline assignment: CDR1 SGHRS and CDR2 YFSETQ. The CDR3 extends over 13 amino acids. The CDR3 DNA reads TGCGCCAGCAGCTTCCGGAGCTCCTACGAGCAGTACTTC. Its translation: CASSFRSSYEQYF.

In its sample, this clone was seen once. The rearrangement links TRBV2 to TRBJ2-7; possibly TRBD1 for D (6 bases). The CDR3 totals 14 residues. The V gene's germline CDR1 is SNHLY and CDR2 FYNNEI. Trimming cost V 5 bases and J 4 bases, with 15 bases left between them. This chain's CDR3 is CASSFQGFVYEQYF. CDR3 nucleotide sequence: TGTGCCAGCAGTTTCCAGGGGTTCGTGTACGAGCAGTACTTC.

The rearrangement joins TRBV20-1 to TRBJ1-1; D not certain. Germline CDR1 reads DFQATT; CDR2 reads SNEGSKA (reference sequence). The CDR3 has 11 amino acids. V dropped 7 bases and J dropped 4 bases, with 10 bases sitting between them. CDR3 nucleotide sequence: TGCAGTGTTACACGGGGCACTGAAGCTTTCTTT. Amino acids: CSVTRGTEAFF.

This chain connects TRBV9 to TRBJ1-3; D remains unclear. The germline V and J ends were trimmed by 3 bases and 3 bases, with 7 bases remaining between them. The germline V gene encodes CDR1 SGDLS and CDR2 YYNGEE. The CDR3 is 13 amino acids. CDR3 loop: CASSAGSGNTIYF. Written as DNA, the CDR3 is TGTGCCAGCAGCGCTGGGAGTGGAAACACCATATATTTT.

This chain joins TRBV7-9 and TRBJ2-5, with TRBD1 as a possible D gene (6 bases). The CDR3 contains 14 residues. Germline V gives CDR1 SEHNR, CDR2 FQNEAQ (reference sequence). V was shortened by 5 bases and J by 1 base, with 11 bases between the two germline ends. The CDR3 reads CASSARTAQETQYF. The CDR3 coding sequence is TGTGCCAGCAGCGCCCGGACAGCCCAAGAGACCCAGTACTTC.

V and J are TRBV11-2 and TRBJ2-1, with D possibly being TRBD2 (6 bases). Per germline, CDR1 SGHAT and CDR2 FQNNGV. The ends were cut back, 0 bases at V and 0 bases at J, with 9 bases in the middle. CDR3 size: 16 residues. CDR3 bases: TGTGCCAGCAGCTTAGAGGGAGGTACCTCCTACAATGAGCAGTTCTTC. Translating gives CASSLEGGTSYNEQFF. The full variable domain, rest sourced from reference TRBV11-2 and TRBJ2-1, is EAGVAQSPRYKIIEKRQSVAFWCNPISGHATLYWYQQILGQGPKLLIQFQNNGVVDDSQLPKDRFSAERLKGVDSTLKIQPAKLEDSAVYLCASSLEGGTSYNEQFFGPGTRLTVL.